This T cell receptor (beta chain) was documented in a study of identifying expanded T cells in peripheral blood. Points on this clone: As yet, its antigen is unknown.

Collection occurred without any documented infections or immune events in donors. Using immunoSEQ multiplex PCR, the repertoire was profiled, and TCRdb retains in-frame clones only, with some absent. The sample contains around 57,000 clones, approximately 87% of which appear only once. V dropped 9 bases and J dropped 5 bases, with 16 bases sitting between them. The CDR3 contains 13 residues. CDR1 is SNHLY, CDR2 FYNNEI, per germline. General study points: Differentially abundant clones: roughly 1.2 between replicates, 16.4 at approximately 13 days, around 20 at four. Clone count variance between roughly 2-week samples rose with total template count.

The chain has TRBV2 and TRBJ2-5; TRBD1 or TRBD2 may be the D gene (5 bases each). Material: blood. The clonotype originates from a person aged 18-69 years in good health. CDR3 nucleotides: TGTGCCAGGACGATCGGACGGGGCGAGACCCAGTACTTC. Amino acids: CARTIGRGETQYF.